The 18 T cell receptor beta chains below come from one sample, sequenced in a study of vaccination and CD4 T cells after COVID-19. Their antigens remain unidentified. Oncomine TCR Beta short-read sequencing was applied to DNA from cultured CD4+ T cells. TCRdb used MiXCR to reprocess the PCR reads, holding one entry per CDR3 protein. Altogether 9,500 to 15,000 distinct CDR3 sequences are present, about 50% being singletons, with the ten largest covering about 19%. Indicated treatment: approximately 9-day PBMC culture with coronavirus spike peptide pools or control peptides (ViraFEST assay). Input material: CD4+ T cells from blood, cultured in vitro. These TCRs come from a human donor who had recovered from COVID-19.

The J gene is TRBJ2-5, the V gene TRBV5-1; no definite D call. This CDR3 is 11 amino acids long. CDR1 is SGHRS, CDR2 YFSETQ, per germline. The V end was cut by 4 bases, the J end by 1 base, with 2 bases between. CDR3 DNA: TGCGCCAGCAGCGTCCAAGAGACCCAGTACTTC. Translating gives CASSVQETQYF.

The CDR3 DNA sequence: TGTGCCAGCAGCCGAAGGGTATCCAGTTGGCAGTTGGACAATGAGCAGTTCTTC. Its protein product is CASSRRVSSWQLDNEQFF. The chain employs TRBV7-8 and TRBJ2-1, with D hard to call. The CDR3 has 18 amino acids. CDR1 is SGHVS, CDR2 FQNEAQ, per germline. Trimming left V 5 bases short and J 5 bases short, with 25 bases between.

V gene TRBV12-3 or TRBV12-4 combines with J gene TRBJ2-5; tentative D call: TRBD1 (6 bases). Trimming took off 5 bases at V and 1 base at J, with 11 bases between the two ends. This CDR3 spans 14 amino acids. CDR3 residues: CASSIQGGQETQYF. The CDR3 region has the DNA TGTGCCAGCAGTATACAGGGTGGCCAAGAGACCCAGTACTTC.

V and J are TRBV20-1 and TRBJ1-1; no definite D call. V was cut by 0 bases and J by 9 bases, with 14 bases left in between. The CDR3 runs 13 residues. Germline lookup yields CDR1 DFQATT and CDR2 SNEGSKA (reference sequence). CDR3 bases: TGCAGTGCTAGAGATCAGGAGCACACACAAGCTTTCTTT. It codes for CSARDQEHTQAFF.

This clonotype was detected a few times. The J gene is TRBJ2-7, the V gene TRBV7-9, with 9 bases that match TRBD2. V shed 1 base and J 5 bases; nucleotides not matched to a gene: 21. The CDR3 spans 20 residues. Germline lookup yields CDR1 SEHNR and CDR2 FQNEAQ (reference sequence). CDR3 sequence (DNA): TGTGCCAGCAGCTTAGTATATTTGGGGACTAGCATTGGGGGATCGGACGAGCAGTACTTC. It is translated as CASSLVYLGTSIGGSDEQYF.

The chain uses TRBV28 and TRBJ2-5; tentative D call: TRBD2 (6 bases). The CDR3 sequence is 16 residues long. The germline V gene has CDR1 MDHEN and CDR2 SYDVKM. The V and J ends lost 6 bases and 4 bases respectively, with 21 bases between them. The CDR3 loop reads CASRARGAGPRETQYF. The CDR3 bases are TGTGCCAGCAGGGCGCGGGGCGCGGGGCCTCGAGAGACCCAGTACTTC.

The chain carries TRBV6-2 or TRBV6-3 and TRBJ2-1; 7 positions agree with TRBD2. The CDR3 spans 16 residues. V dropped 7 bases and J dropped 2; count of bases not matched to a gene: 11. Germline lookup yields CDR1 MNHEY and CDR2 SVGEGT. CDR3 sequence: CASTVQRGPPYNEQFF. DNA of the CDR3: TGTGCCAGCACGGTCCAGCGGGGACCACCCTACAATGAGCAGTTCTTC.

CDR3 protein: CSASRLRTSGKGGTQYF. In nucleotides, the CDR3 is TGCAGTGCTTCTAGACTCCGGACTAGCGGGAAGGGTGGTACGCAGTATTTT. V and J are TRBV20-1 and TRBJ2-3; 12 nucleotides match TRBD2. The germline gives CDR1 DFQATT, CDR2 SNEGSKA (reference sequence). The CDR3 runs 17 residues. The junction had 17 bases not matched to a gene; V was cut back by 5 bases and J by 8 bases.

J is TRBJ1-2 and V is TRBV18; 8 nucleotides agree with TRBD1. The length of the CDR3 is 16 residues. Germline values: CDR1 KGHSH, CDR2 LQKENI. The ends lost 3 bases at V and 7 bases at J; junction bases unmatched: 13. The CDR3 coding sequence is TGTGCCAGCTCACCGGGACAGGACAAGGTAGGTTGTGGCTACACCTTC. This translates into CASSPGQDKVGCGYTF. The entire variable domain, with the rest obtained from reference TRBV18 and TRBJ1-2, is as follows: NAGVMQNPRHLVRRRGQEARLRCSPMKGHSHVYWYRQLPEEGLKFMVYLQKENIIDESGMPKERFSAEFPKEGPSILRIQQVVRGDSAAYFCASSPGQDKVGCGYTFGSGTRLTVV.

The CDR3 nucleotides are TGTGCCGCAGGCCTGCACCTAGCCAAAAACATTCAGTACTTC. It is translated as CAAGLHLAKNIQYF. The chain couples TRBV28 to TRBJ2-4; D gene ambiguous. Germline-derived CDR1 and CDR2 are MDHEN and SYDVKM. The V gene lost 11 bases and the J gene lost 0 bases, with 14 bases spanning the gap. The CDR3 length is 14 residues.

This sequence joins TRBV5-1 and TRBJ2-7; 11 bases match TRBD2. This CDR3 has 14 residues. Germline CDR1 reads SGHRS; CDR2 reads YFSETQ. Germline trimming cut 4 bases from V and 0 bases from J; bases unmatched to any gene: 0. As DNA, the CDR3 is TGCGCCAGCAGCGGGACTAGCGGCTCCTACGAGCAGTACTTC. Translation gives CASSGTSGSYEQYF.

The rearrangement links TRBV27 to TRBJ2-3, with 12 bases matching TRBD2. This CDR3 comprises 21 residues. The V gene's germline CDR1 is MNHEY and CDR2 SMNVEV (reference sequence). V was pared by 6 bases and J by 2 bases, with 21 bases of the junction left unmatched. The CDR3 region has the DNA TGTGCCAGCAGCTTCCTGACTAGCGGGAGAAATGGATATAGGCTCACAGATACGCAGTATTTT. Protein: CASSFLTSGRNGYRLTDTQYF.

This clonotype was seen a handful of times. The J gene is TRBJ2-2, the V gene TRBV27, with D hard to call. Germline V gene sequence: CDR1 MNHEY, CDR2 SMNVEV (reference sequence). The ends were cut back, 6 bases at V and 3 bases at J, with 20 bases in the middle. CDR3 size: 17 residues. CDR3 loop: CASRQLQWQKHTGELFF. In DNA, the CDR3 is TGTGCCAGCAGACAACTTCAGTGGCAGAAGCACACCGGGGAGCTGTTTTTT.

This rearrangement joins TRBV5-4 to TRBJ2-5; no clear D gene. The ends were cut back, 0 bases at V and 4 bases at J, with 10 bases in the middle. This CDR3 has 14 amino acids. Per germline, CDR1 SGHNT and CDR2 YYREEE (reference sequence). CDR3 protein: CASSLAAVGETQYF. The CDR3 DNA is TGTGCCAGCAGCTTGGCCGCCGTTGGAGAGACCCAGTACTTC. Full variable domain (missing parts from reference TRBV5-4 and TRBJ2-5): ETGVTQSPTHLIKTRGQQVTLRCSSQSGHNTVSWYQQALGQGPQFIFQYYREEENGRGNFPPRFSGLQFPNYSSELNVNALELDDSALYLCASSLAAVGETQYFGPGTRLLVL.

V usage is TRBV5-1 and J usage is TRBJ2-5, with unresolved D. Trimming stripped 4 bases from V and 3 bases from J, with 13 bases between. CDR1 SGHRS and CDR2 YFSETQ come from the germline V gene. The CDR3 consists of 14 residues. The CDR3 bases are TGCGCCAGCAGCCTTGGATCGGCGGAAGAGACCCAGTACTTC. Translation: CASSLGSAEETQYF.

In this sample, this clonotype turned up a few times. The chain employs TRBV4-3 and TRBJ1-2; D possibly corresponds to TRBD1 (6 bases). The CDR3 totals 15 residues. Trimming removed 4 bases from V and 8 bases from J, with 20 bases in between. Germline CDR1 is LGHNA and CDR2 is YSLEER. The CDR3 nucleotides are TGCGCCAGCAGCCTAGGGGAGGGGGAAGGGAGAGGCTACACCTTC. It yields the protein CASSLGEGEGRGYTF.

The genes are TRBV20-1 and TRBJ2-7, with 10 bases lining up with TRBD1. The V gene's germline CDR1 is DFQATT and CDR2 SNEGSKA (reference sequence). Trimming at V came to 5 bases and at J to 4 bases, leaving 5 bases not matched to a gene. CDR3 length: 13 amino acids. CDR3 bases: TGCAGTGCTGTCGACAGGGGGCCTTACGAGCAGTACTTC. As protein: CSAVDRGPYEQYF.

Note on this clonotype: The conserved final phenylalanine or tryptophan is absent from the CDR3, which likely points to a read error. This chain connects TRBV2 to TRBJ2-6; weak D call: TRBD2 (5 bases). The germline V gene has CDR1 SNHLY and CDR2 FYNNEI. The germline V and J ends were trimmed by 5 bases and 3 bases, with 11 bases remaining between them. The CDR3 covers 15 residues. The CDR3: CASSTNGNGANVLTS. CDR3 DNA: TGTGCCAGCAGTACAAACGGGAATGGGGCCAACGTCCTGACTTCC.